The next 6 T cell receptor beta chains were all read from a single sample in a study of shared clonotypes between healthy human individuals. Repertoires were generated with immunoSEQ multiplex PCR, while TCRdb's copy carries only in-frame clones and drops some. The sample has 150,000 to 200,000 clones, 85% to 95% seen once; the top ten hold around 0.067%. Sequencing input: naive CD4+ T cells sorted from blood. As to subset: CD45RA+ positively selected. All receptors come from a woman in her twenties or thirties in good health.

This clone is a singleton in its sample. The rearrangement joins TRBV6-5 to TRBJ1-2, with 8 bases identical to TRBD1. The CDR3 spans 15 residues. Germline V gene lookup returns CDR1 MNHEY and CDR2 SVGAGI. J lost 0 bases, V lost 5 bases, and 5 bases had no gene match. Here the CDR3 reads CASSPQTGANYGYTF. DNA of the CDR3: TGTGCCAGCAGTCCTCAGACAGGGGCTAACTATGGCTACACCTTC.

The chain combines TRBV6-1 with TRBJ2-7; D call uncertain. V lost 4 bases to trimming and J lost 4 bases, with 8 bases between them. CDR1 is MNHNS, CDR2 SASEGT, per germline. CDR3 length: 12 residues. The CDR3 loop reads CASSALRYEQYF. CDR3 DNA: TGTGCCAGCAGTGCCTTAAGATACGAGCAGTACTTC.

This clone was counted a single time. The rearrangement uses TRBV2 and TRBJ2-4, with 10 bases lining up with TRBD2. This CDR3 is 14 amino acids long. Per the germline V gene, CDR1 is SNHLY and CDR2 is FYNNEI. Unmatched junction bases numbered 3, after V lost 6 bases and J lost 4 bases. Written as DNA, the CDR3 is TGTGCCAGCAGACCGGGACTAGCGAAAAACATTCAGTACTTC. Protein product: CASRPGLAKNIQYF.

The rearrangement joins TRBV7-8 to TRBJ1-3; a possible D gene is TRBD1 (5 bases). CDR3 length: 16 amino acids. Germline loops: CDR1 SGHVS, CDR2 FQNEAQ. V gave up 1 base and J gave up 0 bases, with 10 bases separating them. The CDR3 DNA reads as TGTGCCAGCAGCTTAGTGGACACCAACTCTGGAAACACCATATATTTT. It specifies CASSLVDTNSGNTIYF.

This chain links TRBV19 with TRBJ1-5; no clear D. V lost 4 bases to trimming and J lost 0 bases, with 13 bases between them. The length of the CDR3 is 16 residues. Per the germline V gene, CDR1 is LNHDA and CDR2 is SQIVND (reference sequence). The CDR3 DNA reads as TGTGCCAGTAGTAGGGCGGAGTTGGATAGCAATCAGCCCCAGCATTTT. Protein product: CASSRAELDSNQPQHF.

The CDR3 region has the DNA TGTGCCAGCAGCCAAGATCTAGTATTCGCCTACGAGCAGTACTTC. Translation gives CASSQDLVFAYEQYF. The V gene is TRBV4-2, the J gene TRBJ2-7; D is unclear. The germline V gene has CDR1 LGHNA and CDR2 YNFKEQ. The germline V and J ends were trimmed by 0 bases and 2 bases, with 11 bases remaining between them. The CDR3 has 15 amino acids.